This TCR beta chain was sequenced for a study of T cell responses to AZD1222 COVID-19 vaccine (dated by TCRdb to about 2021). For context, the study as a whole: AZD1222 recipients given second doses at about 4 weeks or at about 12 weeks were pooled, since spike-specific TCR depth and breadth were not found to differ between the two schedules. A total of just over 230 trial participants underwent TCR sequencing, of whom 207 had received two doses of AZD1222 and roughly 26 had received two doses of the MenACWY control vaccine. Trial participants were enrolled by age into subgroups of 18-55, 56-69 and 70-plus years, and about 150, 27 and 61 TCR-sequenced participants, respectively, were included in these subgroups. Summary of the overall study and its limitations: Participants were mostly white British, with more females than males. The authors suggested clonal diversity may have been underestimated. Spike-specific TCR breadth and depth rose significantly after two AZD1222 doses compared with day 0 and with MenACWY recipients. Epitopes outside the regions mutated in the B.1.351 and B.1.1.7 variants were reportedly recognized by nearly half of the unique spike-specific TCRs. In the small 56-69-year group, the increase in depth fell short of significance, most likely because of low power. Conclusions about previously exposed vaccinees are limited because only six or seven AZD1222 recipients were SARS-CoV-2 seropositive at baseline. Because no day 14 peak-response samples were available, the repertoires could be characterized only after the peak T cell response. The vaccine-associated CD4 TCRs covered the entire spike protein, and the dominant responses fell in regions 160-218 and 743-854.

The germline V end is reduced by 5 bases and the J end by 6 bases; junction bases left unmatched: 6. The germline V gene supplies CDR1 SGHTA and CDR2 FQGTGA. The CDR3 runs 13 amino acids, cysteine and phenylalanine included. Just CDR3 DNA is preserved here, 39 bases in frame from base 1. The time point label, as the study defines it: baseline before first vaccination. The vaccinee samples were drawn from two UK trials, COV001 and COV002, one of which was a single-blind randomized controlled phase 2/3 trial testing AZD1222 (ChAdOx1 nCoV-19) in healthy adults. For TCRbeta chain sequencing, PBMC samples were collected from trial participants at day 0 and at day 28 after the second dose. The CDR3 regions of human TCRbeta chains were subjected to immunosequencing. As for the original processing: TCRs in the repertoires were matched against a reference library of SARS-CoV-2-specific TCRs that had been generated with the MIRA antigen-specificity platform. Breadth was defined as the fraction of unique TCRs that were SARS-CoV-2-associated, and depth was defined as the fraction of total T cells that were SARS-CoV-2-associated. Using the MIRA data, each spike-specific TCR was assigned both to the spike region to which the TCR was reactive and to a CD4 or CD8 class. Log10-transformed breadth and depth values were compared by one-way ANOVA with Sidak's multiple comparisons tests. Not all clones reach the TCRdb copy of this immuneACCESS table, which keeps in-frame sequences only. Checked studies attribute under half of the gap to unresolved V genes and leave the rest unexplained. D and trimming were read from the DNA, whereas the V and J calls and clone size are those reported in that table. The sample profile shows roughly 160,000 clones; 90% of them were found once. The ten top clones hold approximately 1.5% of the sample.

This clone was counted a single time. The antigen it recognizes is unknown. Base qualities are not recorded, but no much larger clone differs from it by a single base. The sample was peripheral blood, taken on day 0 of AZD1222 vaccination. The receptor was derived from an adult in good health. The chain links TRBV7-3 with TRBJ2-7; 8 nucleotides in the junction match TRBD1. The CDR3 reads CASSPDRGGEQYF. The DNA is as follows: TGTGCCAGCAGCCCCGACAGGGGCGGCGAGCAGTACTTC.